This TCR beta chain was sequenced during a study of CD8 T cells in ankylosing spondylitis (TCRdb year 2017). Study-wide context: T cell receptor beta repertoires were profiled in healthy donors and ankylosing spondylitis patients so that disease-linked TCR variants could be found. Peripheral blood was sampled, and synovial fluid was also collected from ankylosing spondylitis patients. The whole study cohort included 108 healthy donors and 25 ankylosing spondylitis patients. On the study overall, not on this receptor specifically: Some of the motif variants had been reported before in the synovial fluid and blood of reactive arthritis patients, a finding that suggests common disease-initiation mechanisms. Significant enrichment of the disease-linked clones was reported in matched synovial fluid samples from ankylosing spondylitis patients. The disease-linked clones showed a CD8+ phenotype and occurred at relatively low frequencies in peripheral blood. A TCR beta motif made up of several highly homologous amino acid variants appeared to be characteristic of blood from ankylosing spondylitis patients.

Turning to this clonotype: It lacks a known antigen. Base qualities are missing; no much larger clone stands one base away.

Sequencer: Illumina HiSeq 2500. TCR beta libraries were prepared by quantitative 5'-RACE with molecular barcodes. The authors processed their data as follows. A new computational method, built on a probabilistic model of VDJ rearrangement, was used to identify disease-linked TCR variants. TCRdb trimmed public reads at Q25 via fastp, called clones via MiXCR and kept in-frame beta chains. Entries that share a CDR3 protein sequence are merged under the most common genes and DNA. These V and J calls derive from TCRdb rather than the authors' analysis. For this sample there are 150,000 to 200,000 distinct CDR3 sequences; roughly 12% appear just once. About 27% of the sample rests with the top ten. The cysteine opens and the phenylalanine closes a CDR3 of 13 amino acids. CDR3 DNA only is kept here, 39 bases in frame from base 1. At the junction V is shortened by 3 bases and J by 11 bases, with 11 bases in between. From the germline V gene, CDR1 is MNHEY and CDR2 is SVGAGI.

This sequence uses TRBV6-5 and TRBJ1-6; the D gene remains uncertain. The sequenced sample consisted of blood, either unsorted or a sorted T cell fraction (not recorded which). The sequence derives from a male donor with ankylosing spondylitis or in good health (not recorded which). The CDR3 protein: CASSYGSDPPLHF. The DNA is TGTGCCAGCAGTTATGGTTCTGATCCACCCCTCCACTTT.